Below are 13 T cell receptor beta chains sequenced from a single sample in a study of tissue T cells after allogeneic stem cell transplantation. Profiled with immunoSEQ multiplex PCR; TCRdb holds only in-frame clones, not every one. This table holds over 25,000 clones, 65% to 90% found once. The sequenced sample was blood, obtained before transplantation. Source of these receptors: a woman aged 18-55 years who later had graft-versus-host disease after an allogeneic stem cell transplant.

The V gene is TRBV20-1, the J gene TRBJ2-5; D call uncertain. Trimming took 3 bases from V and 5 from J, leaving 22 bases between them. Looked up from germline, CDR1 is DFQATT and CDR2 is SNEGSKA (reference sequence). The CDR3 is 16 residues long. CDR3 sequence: CSASNRARQADETQYF. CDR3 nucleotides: TGCAGTGCTAGTAACCGGGCAAGGCAGGCCGATGAGACCCAGTACTTC.

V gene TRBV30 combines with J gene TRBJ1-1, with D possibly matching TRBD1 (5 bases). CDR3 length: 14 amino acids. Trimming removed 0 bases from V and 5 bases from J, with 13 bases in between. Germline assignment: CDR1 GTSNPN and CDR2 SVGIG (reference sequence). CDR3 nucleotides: TGTGCCTGGAGTGTCGGTCAGGGTTTGACTGAAGCTTTCTTT. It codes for CAWSVGQGLTEAFF.

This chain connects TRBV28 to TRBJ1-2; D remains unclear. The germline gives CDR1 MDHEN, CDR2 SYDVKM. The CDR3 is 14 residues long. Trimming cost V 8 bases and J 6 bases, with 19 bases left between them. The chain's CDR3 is CASGQPGNGNGYTF. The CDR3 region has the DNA TGTGCCAGCGGGCAGCCGGGGAATGGGAATGGCTACACCTTC.

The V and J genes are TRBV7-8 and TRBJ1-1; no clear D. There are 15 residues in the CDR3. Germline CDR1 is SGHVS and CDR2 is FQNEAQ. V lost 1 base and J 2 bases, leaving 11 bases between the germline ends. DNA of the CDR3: TGTGCCAGCAGCTTAGTCTCTGGCAGTAACACTGAAGCTTTCTTT. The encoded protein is CASSLVSGSNTEAFF.

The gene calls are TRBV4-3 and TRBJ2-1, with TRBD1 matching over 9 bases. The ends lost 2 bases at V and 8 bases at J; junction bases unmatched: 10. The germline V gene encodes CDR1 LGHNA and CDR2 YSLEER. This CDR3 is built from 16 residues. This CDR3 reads CASSQTGQGWWDEQFF. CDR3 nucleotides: TGCGCCAGCAGCCAAACCGGACAGGGGTGGTGGGATGAGCAGTTCTTC.

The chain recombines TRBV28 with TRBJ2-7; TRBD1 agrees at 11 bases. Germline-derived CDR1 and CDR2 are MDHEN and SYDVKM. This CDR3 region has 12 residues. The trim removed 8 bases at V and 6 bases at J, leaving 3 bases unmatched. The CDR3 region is CASSGTGGEQYF. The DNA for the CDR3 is TGTGCCAGCTCCGGGACAGGGGGCGAGCAGTACTTC.

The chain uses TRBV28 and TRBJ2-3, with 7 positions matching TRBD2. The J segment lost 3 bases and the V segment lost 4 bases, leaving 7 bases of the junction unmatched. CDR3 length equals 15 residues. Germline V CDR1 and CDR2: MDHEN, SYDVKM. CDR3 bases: TGTGCCAGCAGTTACCAGCGGGGCGAAACAGATACGCAGTATTTT. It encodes CASSYQRGETDTQYF.

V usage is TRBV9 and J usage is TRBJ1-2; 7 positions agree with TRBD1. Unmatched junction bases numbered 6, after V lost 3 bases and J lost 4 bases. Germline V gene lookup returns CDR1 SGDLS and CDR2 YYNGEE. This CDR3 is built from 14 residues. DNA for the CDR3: TGTGCCAGCAGCGCCAACCGGGACAGCTATGGCTACACCTTC. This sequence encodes CASSANRDSYGYTF.

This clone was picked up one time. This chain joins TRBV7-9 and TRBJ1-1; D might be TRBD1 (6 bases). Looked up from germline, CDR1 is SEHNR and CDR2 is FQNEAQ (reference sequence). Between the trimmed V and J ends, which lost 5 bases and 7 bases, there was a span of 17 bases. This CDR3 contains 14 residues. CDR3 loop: CASSEVQGPGEAFF. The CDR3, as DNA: TGTGCCAGCAGCGAAGTACAGGGCCCGGGTGAAGCTTTCTTT. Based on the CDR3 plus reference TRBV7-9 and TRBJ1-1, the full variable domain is DTGVSQNPRHKITKRGQNVTFRCDPISEHNRLYWYRQTLGQGPEFLTYFQNEAQLEKSRLLSDRFSAERPKGSFSTLEIQRTEQGDSAMYLCASSEVQGPGEAFFGQGTRLTVV.

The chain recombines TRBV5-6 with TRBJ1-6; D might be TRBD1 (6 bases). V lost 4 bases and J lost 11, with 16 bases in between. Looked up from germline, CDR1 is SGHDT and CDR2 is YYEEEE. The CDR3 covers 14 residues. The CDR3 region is CASSPRQAKTPLHF. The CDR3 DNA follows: TGTGCCAGCAGCCCTCGACAGGCCAAGACACCCCTCCACTTT.

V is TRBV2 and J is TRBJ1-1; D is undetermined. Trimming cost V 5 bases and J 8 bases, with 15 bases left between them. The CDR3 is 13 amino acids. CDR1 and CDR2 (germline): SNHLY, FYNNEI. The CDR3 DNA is TGTGCCAGCAGTCCCACTGACAACCCCGAAGCTTTCTTT. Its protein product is CASSPTDNPEAFF.

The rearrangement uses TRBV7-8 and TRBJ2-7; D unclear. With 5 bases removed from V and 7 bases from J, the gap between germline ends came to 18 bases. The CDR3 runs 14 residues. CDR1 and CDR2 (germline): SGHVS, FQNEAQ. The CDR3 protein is CASSLAGVALEQYF. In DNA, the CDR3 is TGTGCCAGCAGCCTTGCCGGTGTCGCCTTAGAGCAGTACTTC.

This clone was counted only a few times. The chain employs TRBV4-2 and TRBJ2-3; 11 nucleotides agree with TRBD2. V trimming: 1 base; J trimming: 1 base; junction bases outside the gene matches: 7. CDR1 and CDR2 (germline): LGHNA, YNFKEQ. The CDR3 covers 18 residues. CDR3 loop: CASSQALAGGPGTDTQYF. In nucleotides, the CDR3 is TGTGCCAGCAGCCAAGCCTTAGCGGGGGGGCCGGGCACAGATACGCAGTATTTT.